Detailed here is one T cell receptor beta chain. The entry originates in a study of shared clonotypes between healthy human individuals. It was roughly 0.3 ug DNA, about 30,000 T cell genomes, that went into each replicate PCR of unsorted PBMC. The protocol was immunoSEQ multiplex PCR, while the TCRdb copy is restricted to in-frame clones and leaves out a portion. The table includes 400,000 to 600,000 clones, around 79% detected once. The CDR3 length is 14 residues. Sequencing input: PBMCs. This rearrangement joins TRBV21-1 to TRBJ1-2. TRBV21-1 is annotated as a pseudogene. This sequence was found in a middle-aged woman in good health. Some clones in this sample may be carry-over from other donors' samples. In DNA form, the CDR3 reads TGTGCCAGCAGCACCCAGGTAGCGGTCTGGGGCTACACCTTC. Protein sequence: CASSTQVAVWGYTF.